This T cell receptor (beta chain) stems from a study of cytomegalovirus exposure and HLA in healthy donors. Comments on this clone: Antigen specificity is unknown.

The CDR3 sequence is 13 residues long. Germline CDR1 is SGHRS and CDR2 is YFSETQ. V lost 0 bases to trimming and J lost 8 bases; unmatched junction nucleotides: 4. Healthy donors of bone marrow made up the group. Both 60 Vbeta primers and 13 Jbeta primers went into the PCR. The table came from immunoSEQ multiplex PCR; TCRdb's copy has only in-frame clones and leaves some out. The data show 150,000 to 200,000 clones, approximately 71% seen once. Study results and limitations: Many donors shared some public TCRs, even though most TCR sequences were rare. Published work reported that the classifier diagnosed cytomegalovirus status with high specificity and sensitivity. HLA allele associations emerged for around 15,000 TCR beta sequences in a later analysis, at 0.05 false discovery rate.

This clonotype was sampled from a man aged 25 to 45 in good health and CMV-seropositive. The chain is built from TRBV5-1 and TRBJ1-2, with TRBD1 matching over 7 bases. Material for sequencing was PBMCs. The CDR3 is CASSLGDSGGYTF. The CDR3 DNA reads TGCGCCAGCAGCTTGGGGGACAGTGGCGGCTACACCTTC.